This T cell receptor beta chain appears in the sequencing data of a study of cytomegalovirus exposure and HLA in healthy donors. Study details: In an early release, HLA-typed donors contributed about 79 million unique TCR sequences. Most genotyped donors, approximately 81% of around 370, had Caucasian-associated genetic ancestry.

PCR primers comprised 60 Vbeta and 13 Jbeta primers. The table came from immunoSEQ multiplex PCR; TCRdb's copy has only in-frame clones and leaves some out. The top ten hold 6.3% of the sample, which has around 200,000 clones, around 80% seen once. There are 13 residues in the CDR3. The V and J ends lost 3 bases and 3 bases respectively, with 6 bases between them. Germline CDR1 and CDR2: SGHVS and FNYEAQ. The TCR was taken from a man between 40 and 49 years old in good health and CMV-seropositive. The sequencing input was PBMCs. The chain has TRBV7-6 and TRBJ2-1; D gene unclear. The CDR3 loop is CASSLYSYNEQFF. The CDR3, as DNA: TGTGCCAGCAGCTTGTACAGCTACAATGAGCAGTTCTTC. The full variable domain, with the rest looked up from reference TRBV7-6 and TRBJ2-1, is GAGVSQSPRYKVTKRGQDVALRCDPISGHVSLYWYRQALGQGPEFLTYFNYEAQQDKSGLPNDRFSAERPEGSISTLTIQRTEQRDSAMYRCASSLYSYNEQFFGPGTRLTVL.